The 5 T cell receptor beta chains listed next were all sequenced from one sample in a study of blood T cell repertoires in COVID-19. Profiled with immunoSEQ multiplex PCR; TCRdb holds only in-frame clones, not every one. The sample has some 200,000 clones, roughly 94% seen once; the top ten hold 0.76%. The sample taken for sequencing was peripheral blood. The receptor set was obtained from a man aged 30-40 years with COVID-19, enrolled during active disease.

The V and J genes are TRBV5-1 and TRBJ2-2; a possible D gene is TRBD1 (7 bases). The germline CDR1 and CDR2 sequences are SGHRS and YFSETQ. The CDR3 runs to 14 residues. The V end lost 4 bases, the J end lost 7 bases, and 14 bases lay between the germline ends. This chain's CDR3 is CASSQGQEGGELFF. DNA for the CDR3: TGCGCCAGCAGCCAAGGACAGGAGGGCGGGGAGCTGTTTTTT. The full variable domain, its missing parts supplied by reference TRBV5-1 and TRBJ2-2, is KAGVTQTPRYLIKTRGQQVTLSCSPISGHRSVSWYQQTPGQGLQFLFEYFSETQRNKGNFPGRFSGRQFSNSRSEMNVSTLELGDSALYLCASSQGQEGGELFFGEGSRLTVL.

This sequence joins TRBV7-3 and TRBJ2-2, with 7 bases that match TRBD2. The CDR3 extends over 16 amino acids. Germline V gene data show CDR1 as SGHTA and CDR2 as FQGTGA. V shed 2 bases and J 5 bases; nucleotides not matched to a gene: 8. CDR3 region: CASSLLSPGGTGELFF. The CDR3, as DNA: TGTGCCAGCAGCTTATTGTCTCCGGGGGGAACCGGGGAGCTGTTTTTT.

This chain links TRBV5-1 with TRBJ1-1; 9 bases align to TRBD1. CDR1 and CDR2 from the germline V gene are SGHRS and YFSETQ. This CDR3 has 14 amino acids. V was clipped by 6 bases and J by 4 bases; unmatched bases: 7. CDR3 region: CASTKTGGATEAFF. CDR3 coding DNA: TGCGCCAGCACCAAGACAGGGGGGGCCACTGAAGCTTTCTTT.

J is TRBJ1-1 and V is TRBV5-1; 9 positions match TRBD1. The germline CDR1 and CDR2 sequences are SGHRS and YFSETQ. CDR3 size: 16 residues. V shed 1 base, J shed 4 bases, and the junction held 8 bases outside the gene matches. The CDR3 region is CASSLRLGQGITEAFF. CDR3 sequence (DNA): TGCGCCAGCAGCTTGAGGCTGGGACAGGGCATCACTGAAGCTTTCTTT.

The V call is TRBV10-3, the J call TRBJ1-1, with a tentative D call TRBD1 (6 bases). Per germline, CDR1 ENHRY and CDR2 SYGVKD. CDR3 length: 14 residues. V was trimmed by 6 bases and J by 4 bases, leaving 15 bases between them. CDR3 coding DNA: TGTGCCATCAGAGAACAGGGTGAGAGCACTGAAGCTTTCTTT. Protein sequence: CAIREQGESTEAFF.